The present TCR beta chain was sequenced within a study of tumor and adjacent non-tumor tissue in lung cancer. Looking at the study overall: About 4.17 million productive TCRbeta reads were obtained per sample on average.

Details on this clonotype: What it binds is unknown. Compared with germline, one end of the junction differs, possibly owing to a read error.

General observations from the study: In normal lung, the top 100 clones were significantly more dominant than in tumor.

TCRbeta libraries were built with three rounds of nested PCR, modified from ARM-PCR. Each CDR3 protein gets one entry after TCRdb re-called the multiplex PCR reads with MiXCR. The data contain approximately 130,000 distinct CDR3 sequences, about 66% of them singletons. Germline values: CDR1 SGHAT, CDR2 FQNNGV. The CDR3 has 14 amino acids. The template was RNA from unsorted bulk tissue. Sequencing input: lung tumor tissue. This sequence originates from a man younger than 40 with non-small cell lung cancer. The chain employs TRBV11-2 and TRBJ2-1; D is unresolved. The CDR3 spells CPSSSRRAPYAPFF. The CDR3 DNA is TGTCCCAGCAGCTCAAGACGGGCCCCCTACGCGCCGTTCTTC.